These T cell receptor beta chains were read from a single sample in a study of T-cell memory formation after mild COVID-19. TCRdb re-called the 5' RACE reads through MiXCR, storing one row per CDR3 protein. In the table there are a few hundred thousand distinct CDR3 sequences, roughly 23% of which are singletons. Sequencing input: PBMCs or a T cell subset sorted from them (not recorded which). The receptors stem from an adult woman who had mild COVID-19 (a few samples of this study predate the infection). Cell type and time point are not known. CDR3s include the opening cysteine and the closing phenylalanine or tryptophan. D genes are given only for firm matches. Where a row states a size, it is once, few, many or the class of an expanded clone; other rows omit it.

NA	few	TRBV7-2	TRBJ2-5	CASSLGPSAETQYF	TGTGCCAGCAGCTTAGGCCCCAGTGCAGAGACCCAGTACTTC
TRBD1	few	TRBV10-3	TRBJ1-6	CAISESGTANSPLHF	TGTGCCATCAGTGAGTCCGGGACAGCTAATTCACCCCTCCACTTT
NA	NA	TRBV6-6	TRBJ2-4	CASSYSSEGNIQYF	TGTGCCAGCAGTTACTCGAGCGAGGGAAACATTCAGTACTTC
NA	NA	TRBV7-9	TRBJ2-1	CASSLSRVAHNEQFF	TGTGCCAGCAGCTTAAGCAGGGTAGCCCACAATGAGCAGTTCTTC
NA	NA	TRBV21-1	TRBJ2-3	CASSKVKGGRCTDTQYF	TGTGCCAGCAGCAAAGTAAAAGGGGGCCGTTGCACAGATACGCAGTATTTT
TRBD1	few	TRBV10-3	TRBJ2-7	CAISTGTGYYEQYF	TGTGCCATCAGTACCGGGACAGGCTACTACGAGCAGTACTTC
NA	NA	TRBV12-3/TRBV12-4	TRBJ1-5	CASRLTEYQPQHF	TGTGCCAGCAGGTTGACAGAGTATCAGCCCCAGCATTTT
NA	NA	TRBV6-5	TRBJ1-1	CASSRSGQLYTEAFF	TGTGCCAGCAGCCGGTCCGGACAGCTATACACTGAAGCTTTCTTT
NA	few	TRBV20-1	TRBJ2-3	CSAKLAGSTDTQYF	TGCAGTGCTAAACTAGCTGGGAGCACAGATACGCAGTATTTT
NA	once	TRBV25-1	TRBJ1-2	CASSDPSGTAYGYTF	TGTGCCAGCAGTGATCCTTCCGGGACGGCCTATGGCTACACCTTC
TRBD2	NA	TRBV7-9	TRBJ2-3	CASSLLRGGGDTQYF	TGTGCCAGCAGCTTACTCCGGGGGGGCGGAGATACGCAGTATTTT
TRBD2	NA	TRBV5-4	TRBJ2-1	CASGLAGSYNEQFF	TGTGCCAGCGGGCTAGCGGGCTCCTACAATGAGCAGTTCTTC
NA	NA	TRBV4-2	TRBJ2-5	CASGFGQQETQYF	TGTGCCAGCGGTTTTGGACAGCAAGAGACCCAGTACTTC
TRBD1	NA	TRBV27	TRBJ2-7	CASSLVGTGPYEQYF	TGTGCCAGCAGTTTAGTGGGGACAGGGCCCTACGAGCAGTACTTC
TRBD1	few	TRBV20-1	TRBJ1-1	CSIGGYGLRDTEAFF	TGCAGCATAGGGGGCTACGGTCTCCGTGACACTGAAGCTTTCTTT
TRBD2	NA	TRBV12-3/TRBV12-4	TRBJ2-1	CASSSNRRGLRRSYNEQFF	TGTGCCAGCAGTTCCAACCGGCGGGGGTTAAGACGCTCCTACAATGAGCAGTTCTTC
TRBD1	few	TRBV9	TRBJ1-1	CASTPPRGQLNTEAFF	TGTGCCAGCACCCCCCCCAGGGGGCAACTGAACACTGAAGCTTTCTTT
NA	NA	TRBV27	TRBJ2-6	CATRTGSSGANVLTF	TGTGCCACACGGACGGGTAGCTCTGGGGCCAACGTCCTGACTTTC
TRBD1	NA	TRBV7-7	TRBJ1-4	CASSPGTAGGEKLFF	TGTGCTAGCAGCCCTGGGACAGCGGGCGGAGAAAAACTGTTTTTT
NA	NA	TRBV5-1	TRBJ1-1	CASSLAFADTEAFF	TGCGCCAGCAGCTTAGCATTCGCTGACACTGAAGCTTTCTTT
TRBD2	NA	TRBV30	TRBJ2-5	CAWSTSGETQYF	TGTGCCTGGAGTACTAGCGGAGAGACCCAGTACTTC
NA	NA	TRBV5-1	TRBJ2-7	CASSRGGYTYEQYF	TGCGCCAGCAGCCGTGGCGGGTACACCTACGAGCAGTACTTC
TRBD1	NA	TRBV5-1	TRBJ2-5	CASTTTGGPQTQYF	TGCGCCAGCACCACGACAGGGGGTCCGCAGACCCAGTACTTC
TRBD1	NA	TRBV7-9	TRBJ1-6	CASSLGTENSPLHF	TGTGCCAGCAGCTTGGGGACAGAAAATTCACCCCTCCACTTT
NA	few	TRBV25-1	TRBJ1-5	CASSSPGRGDNQPQHF	TGTGCCAGCAGTTCCCCAGGGAGGGGAGACAATCAGCCCCAGCATTTT
TRBD2	NA	TRBV9	TRBJ2-1	CASSVATGGLAYHNEQFF	TGTGCCAGCAGCGTAGCTACAGGTGGACTAGCGTACCACAATGAGCAGTTCTTC
NA	NA	TRBV7-9	TRBJ2-7	CASSLDALEQYF	TGTGCCAGCAGCTTAGACGCGCTCGAGCAGTACTTC
NA	NA	TRBV7-2	TRBJ2-3	CASSLTSLKADTQYF	TGTGCCAGCAGCTTGACTAGTCTTAAGGCAGATACGCAGTATTTT
NA	few	TRBV7-8	TRBJ2-1	CASGDNEQFF	TGTGCCAGCGGCGACAATGAGCAGTTCTTC
NA	NA	TRBV7-3	TRBJ2-3	CASSFTPGDTQYF	TGTGCCAGCAGCTTTACCCCCGGAGATACGCAGTATTTT
NA	NA	TRBV7-2	TRBJ1-5	CASSPLQRDSNQPQHF	TGTGCCAGCAGCCCTCTTCAGCGAGATAGCAATCAGCCCCAGCATTTT
NA	few	TRBV24-1	TRBJ2-5	CATSDRGAAETQYF	TGTGCCACCAGTGATCGGGGGGCGGCGGAGACCCAGTACTTC
NA	NA	TRBV7-9	TRBJ1-1	CASSIEGGQGNTEAFF	TGTGCCAGCAGCATTGAAGGGGGGCAGGGGAACACTGAAGCTTTCTTT
NA	many	TRBV7-9	TRBJ1-2	CASSLQEPIIGYTF	TGTGCCAGCAGCTTACAGGAGCCTATAATTGGCTACACCTTC
TRBD1	few	TRBV4-1	TRBJ1-2	CASSQGTDRGRGYTF	TGCGCCAGCAGCCAGGGTACAGACAGGGGAAGAGGCTACACCTTC
NA	NA	TRBV7-9	TRBJ1-1	CASSLNPHTEAFF	TGTGCCAGCAGCTTGAATCCCCACACTGAAGCTTTCTTT
NA	NA	TRBV7-2	TRBJ2-3	CASSLVPGARADTQYF	TGTGCCAGCAGCTTAGTCCCCGGAGCTAGGGCAGATACGCAGTATTTT
NA	NA	TRBV15	TRBJ2-3	CATSTGSYTDTQYF	TGTGCCACCAGCACCGGGTCTTACACAGATACGCAGTATTTT
NA	many	TRBV18	TRBJ2-3	CASSPEITQYF	TGTGCCAGCTCACCAGAGATTACGCAGTATTTT
NA	NA	TRBV7-2	TRBJ2-7	CASSHALGEQYF	TGTGCCAGCAGTCACGCTTTGGGGGAGCAGTACTTC
TRBD2	NA	TRBV20-1	TRBJ2-3	CSVYGTSGRTDTQYF	TGCAGTGTCTACGGGACTAGCGGGAGAACAGATACGCAGTATTTT
TRBD2	NA	TRBV15	TRBJ2-5	CATSRGGLAWETQYF	TGTGCCACCAGCAGGGGAGGACTAGCGTGGGAGACCCAGTACTTC
NA	NA	TRBV6-5	TRBJ2-6	CASRGQPINVLTF	TGTGCCAGCAGGGGACAACCGATCAACGTCCTGACTTTC
NA	NA	TRBV20-1	TRBJ1-1	CSARSRGFTEAFF	TGCAGTGCTAGATCGCGGGGTTTCACTGAAGCTTTCTTT
NA	NA	TRBV7-9	TRBJ2-1	CASSLRDGVLMSSYNEQFF	TGTGCCAGCAGCCTCCGGGACGGAGTCCTAATGAGCTCCTACAATGAGCAGTTCTTC
NA	NA	TRBV6-5	TRBJ2-5	CASSLRQVGRTQYF	TGTGCCAGCAGCCTCCGACAGGTGGGGAGGACCCAGTACTTC
NA	few	TRBV3-1	TRBJ2-7	CASSHTESYEQYF	TGTGCCAGCAGCCATACAGAATCCTACGAGCAGTACTTC
NA	few	TRBV6-2/TRBV6-3	TRBJ2-1	CASSTEPYNEQFF	TGTGCCAGCTCGACGGAACCCTACAATGAGCAGTTCTTC
NA	many	TRBV5-1	TRBJ2-3	CASSLHLEGITDTQYF	TGCGCCAGCAGCTTACATCTCGAGGGGATAACAGATACGCAGTATTTT
NA	few	TRBV11-2	TRBJ1-2	CASSLDVWDGYTF	TGTGCCAGCAGCTTAGATGTTTGGGATGGCTACACCTTC
TRBD1	NA	TRBV19	TRBJ2-3	CASRTGTGDSDTQYF	TGTGCCTCCCGGACCGGGACAGGAGATTCAGATACGCAGTATTTT
NA	NA	TRBV11-3	TRBJ2-1	CASSWTHEQFF	TGTGCCAGCAGCTGGACCCATGAGCAGTTCTTC
NA	few	TRBV6-5	TRBJ2-7	CASSYAGVGEQYF	TGTGCCAGCAGTTATGCAGGGGTGGGCGAGCAGTACTTC
TRBD2	few	TRBV3-1	TRBJ2-5	CASSQEEVGGAETQYF	TGTGCCAGCAGCCAAGAAGAGGTCGGGGGGGCTGAGACCCAGTACTTC
NA	NA	TRBV5-6	TRBJ1-1	CASSLAVSAEAFF	TGTGCCAGCAGCTTGGCAGTTTCCGCTGAAGCTTTCTTT